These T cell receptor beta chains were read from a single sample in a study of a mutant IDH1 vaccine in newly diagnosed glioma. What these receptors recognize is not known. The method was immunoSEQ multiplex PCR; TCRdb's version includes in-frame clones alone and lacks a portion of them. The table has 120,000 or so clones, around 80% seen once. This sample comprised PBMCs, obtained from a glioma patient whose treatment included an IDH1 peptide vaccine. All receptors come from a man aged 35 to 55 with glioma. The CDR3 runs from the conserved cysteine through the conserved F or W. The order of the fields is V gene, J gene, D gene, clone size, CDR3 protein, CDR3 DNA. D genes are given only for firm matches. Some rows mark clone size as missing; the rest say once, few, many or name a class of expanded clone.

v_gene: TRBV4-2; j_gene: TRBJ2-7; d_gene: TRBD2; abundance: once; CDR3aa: CASSLPGTSGSYPSYEQYF; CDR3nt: TGTGCCAGCAGCCTACCCGGGACTAGCGGGTCATATCCCTCCTACGAGCAGTACTTC
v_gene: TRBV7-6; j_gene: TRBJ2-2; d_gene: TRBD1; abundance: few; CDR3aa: CASGQGADTGELFF; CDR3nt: TGTGCCAGCGGACAGGGGGCGGACACCGGGGAGCTGTTTTTT
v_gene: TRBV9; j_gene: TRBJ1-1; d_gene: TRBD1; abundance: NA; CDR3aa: CASSVGRDRDTEAFF; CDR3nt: TGTGCCAGCAGCGTAGGAAGAGACAGGGACACTGAAGCTTTCTTT
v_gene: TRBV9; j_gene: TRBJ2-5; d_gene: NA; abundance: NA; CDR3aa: CASTALRGSAGTQYF; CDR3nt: TGTGCCAGCACCGCCTTAAGGGGATCGGCGGGGACCCAGTACTTC
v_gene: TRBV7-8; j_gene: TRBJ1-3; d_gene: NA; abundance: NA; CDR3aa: CASTRPRGFIYF; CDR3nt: TGTGCCAGCACCAGACCGCGCGGTTTCATATATTTT
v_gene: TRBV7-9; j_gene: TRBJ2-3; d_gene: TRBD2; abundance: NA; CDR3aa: CASRGSGRAADTQYF; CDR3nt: TGTGCCAGCAGGGGTAGCGGGAGGGCCGCCGATACGCAGTATTTT
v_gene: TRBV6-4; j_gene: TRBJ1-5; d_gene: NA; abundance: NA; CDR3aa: CASSDSMGFHQPQHF; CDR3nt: TGTGCCAGCAGTGACTCGATGGGGTTTCATCAGCCCCAGCATTTT
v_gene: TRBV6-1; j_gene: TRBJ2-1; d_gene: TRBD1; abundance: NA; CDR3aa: CASSVTGGNTDEQFF; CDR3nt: TGTGCCAGCAGTGTGACAGGGGGCAATACAGATGAGCAGTTCTTC
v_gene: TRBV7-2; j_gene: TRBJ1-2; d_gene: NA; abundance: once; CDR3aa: CASSNLRGYTF; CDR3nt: TGTGCCAGCAGCAACCTACGGGGCTACACCTTC
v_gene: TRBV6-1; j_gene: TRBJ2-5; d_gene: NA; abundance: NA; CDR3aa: CASSEVALGETQYF; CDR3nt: TGTGCCAGCAGTGAAGTAGCGCTGGGAGAGACCCAGTACTTC
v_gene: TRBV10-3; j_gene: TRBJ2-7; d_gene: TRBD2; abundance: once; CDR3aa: CAISESAGGLHEQYF; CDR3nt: TGTGCCATCAGTGAGTCGGCGGGAGGTTTACACGAGCAGTACTTC
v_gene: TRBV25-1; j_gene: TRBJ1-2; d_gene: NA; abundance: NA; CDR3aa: CASSDGVMGGYTF; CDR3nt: TGTGCCAGCAGTGATGGAGTGATGGGCGGCTACACCTTC
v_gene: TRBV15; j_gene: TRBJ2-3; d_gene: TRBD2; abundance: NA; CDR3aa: CATSMLAGPSTDTQYF; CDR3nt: TGTGCCACCAGCATGCTAGCGGGGCCAAGCACAGATACGCAGTATTTT
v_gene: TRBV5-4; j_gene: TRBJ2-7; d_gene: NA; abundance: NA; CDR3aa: CASSSPGPTYEQYF; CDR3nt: TGTGCCAGCAGCTCACCGGGACCAACCTACGAGCAGTACTTC
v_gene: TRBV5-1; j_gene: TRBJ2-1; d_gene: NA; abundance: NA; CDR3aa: CASSVGGPAYNEQFF; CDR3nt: TGCGCCAGCAGCGTCGGGGGGCCCGCCTACAATGAGCAGTTCTTC
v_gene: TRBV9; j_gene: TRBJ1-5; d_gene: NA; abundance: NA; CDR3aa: CASSVSRGFNQPQHF; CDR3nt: TGTGCCAGCAGCGTAAGTAGAGGGTTCAATCAGCCCCAGCATTTT
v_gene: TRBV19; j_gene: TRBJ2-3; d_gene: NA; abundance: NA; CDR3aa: CASSISGDTQYF; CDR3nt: TGTGCCAGTAGTATATCGGGGGATACGCAGTATTTT
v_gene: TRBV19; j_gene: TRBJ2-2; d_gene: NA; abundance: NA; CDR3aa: CASSSPKDKTGELFF; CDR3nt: TGTGCCAGTAGCAGCCCTAAGGATAAGACCGGGGAGCTGTTTTTT
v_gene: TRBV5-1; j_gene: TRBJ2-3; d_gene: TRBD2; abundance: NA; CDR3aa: CASSSLAGGRKLDTQYF; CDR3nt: TGCGCCAGCAGCTCTCTAGCGGGAGGGAGGAAGCTAGATACGCAGTATTTT
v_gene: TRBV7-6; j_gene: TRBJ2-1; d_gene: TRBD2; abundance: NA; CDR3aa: CASSWEGSYNEQFF; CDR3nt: TGTGCCAGCAGCTGGGAGGGGTCCTACAATGAGCAGTTCTTC
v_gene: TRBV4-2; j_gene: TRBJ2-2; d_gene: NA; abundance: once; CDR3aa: CASSHLLALGTGELFF; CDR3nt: TGTGCCAGCAGCCACCTACTAGCCCTCGGCACCGGGGAGCTGTTTTTT
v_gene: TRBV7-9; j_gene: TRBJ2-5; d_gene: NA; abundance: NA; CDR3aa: CASSPTSRETQYF; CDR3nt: TGTGCCAGCAGCCCCACTAGTCGAGAGACCCAGTACTTC
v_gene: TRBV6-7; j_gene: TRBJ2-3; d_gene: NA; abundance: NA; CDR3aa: CASSYPDMGTTDTQYF; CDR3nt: TGTGCCAGCAGTTACCCCGACATGGGGACTACAGATACGCAGTATTTT
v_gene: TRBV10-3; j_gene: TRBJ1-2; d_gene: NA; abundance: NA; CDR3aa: CAIRVGGSPYGYTF; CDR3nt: TGTGCCATCAGGGTGGGGGGGAGCCCCTATGGCTACACCTTC
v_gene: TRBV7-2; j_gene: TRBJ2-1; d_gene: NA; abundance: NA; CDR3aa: CASSLDTVGFF; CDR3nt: TGTGCCAGCAGCTTAGACACGGTGGGGTTCTTC
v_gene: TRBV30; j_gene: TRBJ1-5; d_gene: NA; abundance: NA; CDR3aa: CAWSLGDWVGQPQHF; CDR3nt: TGTGCCTGGAGTCTCGGGGACTGGGTAGGTCAGCCCCAGCATTTT
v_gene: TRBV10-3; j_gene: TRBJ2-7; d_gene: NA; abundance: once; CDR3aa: CAISPTGVYEQYF; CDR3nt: TGTGCCATCAGTCCAACAGGAGTCTACGAGCAGTACTTC
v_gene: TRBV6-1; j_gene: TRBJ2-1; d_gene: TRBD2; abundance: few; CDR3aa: CASSPRLAGDNEQFF; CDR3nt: TGTGCCAGCAGTCCCCGACTAGCGGGGGACAATGAGCAGTTCTTC
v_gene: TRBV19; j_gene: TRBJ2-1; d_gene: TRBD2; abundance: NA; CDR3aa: CASSTRLAGGLYNEQFF; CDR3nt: TGTGCCAGTAGTACCCGACTAGCGGGAGGCCTCTACAATGAGCAGTTCTTC
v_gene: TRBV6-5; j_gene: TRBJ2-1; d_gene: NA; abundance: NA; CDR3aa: CASSYLGEQFF; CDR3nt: TGTGCCAGCAGTTACTTGGGTGAGCAGTTCTTC
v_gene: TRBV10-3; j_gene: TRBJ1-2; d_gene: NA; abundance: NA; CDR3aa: CAISESVTQGYGYTF; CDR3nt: TGTGCCATCAGTGAGTCGGTCACACAAGGCTATGGCTACACCTTC
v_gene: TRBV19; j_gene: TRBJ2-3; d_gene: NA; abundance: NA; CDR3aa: CASSISPTATDTQYF; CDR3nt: TGTGCCAGTAGTATCTCCCCCACGGCCACAGATACGCAGTATTTT
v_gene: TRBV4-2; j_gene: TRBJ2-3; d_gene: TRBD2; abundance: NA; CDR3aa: CASSQDTASGRYTDTQYF; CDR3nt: TGTGCCAGCAGCCAAGATACGGCTAGCGGGAGGTACACAGATACGCAGTATTTT
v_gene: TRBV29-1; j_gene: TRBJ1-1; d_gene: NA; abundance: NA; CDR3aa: CSYRVNTEAFF; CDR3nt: TGCAGCTACAGGGTGAACACTGAAGCTTTCTTT
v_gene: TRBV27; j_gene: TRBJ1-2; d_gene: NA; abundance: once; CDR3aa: CASSLGGALNYGYTF; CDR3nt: TGTGCCAGCAGTTTAGGGGGGGCGCTGAACTATGGCTACACCTTC
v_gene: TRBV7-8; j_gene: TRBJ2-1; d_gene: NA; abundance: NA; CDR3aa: CASSSRGPYNEQFF; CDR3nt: TGTGCCAGCAGCTCCCGAGGGCCCTACAATGAGCAGTTCTTC